One sample yielded the 26 T cell receptor beta chains listed below, sequenced in a study of regulatory and conventional T cells in breast cancer. Via MiXCR, TCRdb re-called the PCR reads, giving one row per CDR3 protein. The data contain 15,000 or so distinct CDR3 sequences, around 30% of them singletons. Sequencing was performed on conventional T cells from blood. These receptors all stem from a female donor in good health.

This clonotype is judged medium-sized (0.01 to 0.1%). The chain uses TRBV19 and TRBJ1-5; D perhaps matches TRBD1 (6 bases). CDR1 and CDR2 from the germline V gene are LNHDA and SQIVND (reference sequence). This CDR3 contains 16 residues. V was shortened by 4 bases and J by 6 bases, with 19 bases between the two germline ends. The CDR3 spells CASSRGTPTLPQPQHF. CDR3 bases: TGTGCCAGTAGTAGAGGGACACCTACATTACCTCAGCCCCAGCATTTT.

Concerning this clonotype itself: Because the CDR3 is missing its conserved closing phenylalanine or tryptophan, this is likely a read error. The limits of the CDR3 on the DNA are not certain, so only TCRdb's listed CDR3 is given. The J gene is TRBJ1-6, the V gene TRBV7-6; the listed D gene, TRBD1, was not tested against the DNA. The CDR3 sequence runs 13 residues, both termini included. Germline-derived CDR1 and CDR2 are SGHVS and FNYEAQ. The CDR3 sequence: CASTWTANSPLRY.

In regard to this clonotype: This clone may be a read error of a much larger clone one base away. The rearrangement uses TRBV6-6 and TRBJ1-2; 8 positions agree with TRBD1. Germline V gives CDR1 MNHNY, CDR2 SVGAGI (reference sequence). CDR3 length: 15 residues. The trim removed 7 bases at V and 5 bases at J, leaving 12 bases unmatched. CDR3 loop: CASNSTDRGGYGYTF. The CDR3 DNA reads as TGTGCCAGCAACTCAACCGACAGGGGAGGGTATGGCTACACCTTC.

This clonotype has just one count. Just one base apart from a much larger clone, this may be a read error. The CDR3 does not end in the conserved phenylalanine or tryptophan, so this is likely a read error. This chain connects TRBV2 to TRBJ1-5, with 7 positions matching TRBD1. V was pared by 1 base and J by 0 bases, with 3 bases of the junction left unmatched. Germline loops: CDR1 SNHLY, CDR2 FYNNEI. This CDR3 is built from 16 residues. Here the CDR3 reads CASSEGTGNSNQPQHI. The CDR3, as DNA: TGTGCCAGCAGTGAAGGGACAGGTAATAGCAATCAGCCCCAGCATATT.

This clonotype was observed a few times. V is TRBV6-6 and J is TRBJ2-3; the D is unclear. CDR1 is MNHNY and CDR2 is SVGAGI in the germline V gene (reference sequence). The V end was cut by 7 bases, the J end by 9 bases, with 14 bases between. The CDR3 contains 12 residues. Written as DNA, the CDR3 is TGTGCCAGCAAGGAAAGCACTACCACGCAGTATTTT. It specifies CASKESTTTQYF.

This clonotype was counted a single time. The chain uses TRBV13 and TRBJ2-4; 8 positions agree with TRBD2. The V and J ends lost 2 bases and 4 bases, in that order; junction bases with no gene match: 13. The CDR3 length is 18 residues. Germline CDR1 and CDR2: PRHDT and FYEKMQ (reference sequence). The CDR3 coding sequence is TGTGCCAGCAGCTTACTGCGGGAGGACCTGGGAGCTAAAAACATTCAGTACTTC. Amino acid sequence: CASSLLREDLGAKNIQYF.

This clonotype appeared a few times. The chain has TRBV20-1 and TRBJ2-7, with 10 positions matching TRBD2. This CDR3 is built from 14 residues. V was pared by 6 bases and J by 0 bases, with 5 bases of the junction left unmatched. In germline, CDR1 is DFQATT, CDR2 SNEGSKA (reference sequence). CDR3 coding DNA: TGCAGTGCCTTGGGACTAGCGTCCTCCTACGAGCAGTACTTC. The encoded protein is CSALGLASSYEQYF.

This clonotype has only a few counts. This chain joins TRBV7-9 and TRBJ1-1; D uncertain. Germline CDR1 is SEHNR and CDR2 is FQNEAQ (reference sequence). The CDR3 is 15 residues long. With 1 base removed from V and 0 bases from J, the gap between germline ends came to 9 bases. CDR3 sequence reads: CASSLGLGLNTEAFF. The CDR3 DNA reads as TGTGCCAGCAGCTTAGGCCTCGGCCTGAACACTGAAGCTTTCTTT.

This clonotype was detected only a few times. The rearrangement uses TRBV11-1 and TRBJ2-7, with 9 bases identical to TRBD2. The CDR3 contains 15 residues. In germline, CDR1 is SGHAT, CDR2 FQDESV (reference sequence). The trim removed 1 base at V and 2 bases at J, leaving 3 bases unmatched. DNA for the CDR3: TGTGCCAGCAGCTTAGACGGCGGGGGGGCCTACGAGCAGTACTTC. Translating it yields CASSLDGGGAYEQYF.

V gene TRBV4-2 combines with J gene TRBJ2-5; the D gene is possibly TRBD2 (6 bases). CDR1 and CDR2 (germline): LGHNA, YNFKEQ. The V end lost 0 bases, the J end lost 3 bases, and 14 bases lay between the germline ends. The CDR3 has 16 amino acids. The CDR3 nucleotides are TGTGCCAGCAGCCAAGAGGCCCGGGGAGGCAAAGAGACCCAGTACTTC. This gives the protein CASSQEARGGKETQYF.

This clonotype is deemed medium-sized. The genes are TRBV5-1 and TRBJ2-1, with D possibly TRBD1 on 5 matching bases. This CDR3 contains 13 residues. The germline gives CDR1 SGHRS, CDR2 YFSETQ. The V end was cut by 4 bases, the J end by 10 bases, with 15 bases between. The CDR3 is CASSPGINGEQFF. In DNA, the CDR3 is TGCGCCAGCAGCCCAGGGATAAACGGGGAGCAGTTCTTC.

This clonotype was seen a handful of times. This may be a read error: a much more frequent sequence differs by one nucleotide. The chain couples TRBV4-1 to TRBJ2-2, with TRBD1 as a possible D gene (5 bases). Germline V CDR1 and CDR2: MGHRA, YSYEKL. This CDR3 has 12 residues. Trimming took off 2 bases at V and 8 bases at J, with 6 bases between the two ends. The DNA of the CDR3 is TGCGCCAGCAGCCAAAGGACAGGGGAGCTGTTTTTT. Translating it yields CASSQRTGELFF.

This clonotype has a count of ten or more. The chain is built from TRBV7-9 and TRBJ1-5; D uncertain. CDR1 and CDR2 from the germline V gene are SEHNR and FQNEAQ (reference sequence). This CDR3 comprises 14 residues. V shed 3 bases and J shed 0 bases, with 6 bases lying between them. The CDR3 sequence is CASSFGNSNQPQHF. As DNA, the CDR3 is TGTGCCAGCAGCTTCGGGAATAGCAATCAGCCCCAGCATTTT.

This clonotype has just a few counts. The chain has TRBV12-3 or TRBV12-4 and TRBJ1-2; D is uncertain. V was pared by 3 bases and J by 1 base, with 6 bases between. This CDR3 spans 13 amino acids. This CDR3 is CASSFDVNYGYTF. CDR3 bases: TGTGCCAGCAGTTTTGACGTTAACTATGGCTACACCTTC.

On this clonotype: This may stem from a read error, because a much larger clone lies one nucleotide away. This chain joins TRBV7-8 and TRBJ2-3; 11 bases fit TRBD2. Germline V lookup: CDR1 SGHVS, CDR2 FQNEAQ. The V and J ends lost 1 base and 14 bases, in that order; junction bases with no gene match: 8. The CDR3 runs to 14 residues. DNA of the CDR3: TGTGCCAGCAGCTTAGGACTAGCGGGGCAGGCGCGGTATTTT. Protein product: CASSLGLAGQARYF.

This clonotype was recorded once. A read error is possible here, since a much larger clone lies one base away. V and J are TRBV6-6 and TRBJ1-1; the D is unclear. Germline CDR1 MNHNY, CDR2 SVGAGI (reference sequence). CDR3 length: 14 amino acids. The CDR3 protein is CASSYDGVNTEAPF. The CDR3 DNA sequence: TGTGCCAGCAGTTACGACGGGGTGAACACTGAAGCTCCCTTT.

V is TRBV10-1 and J is TRBJ2-1; TRBD2 matches at 11 bases. CDR3 length: 16 residues. V was pared by 4 bases and J by 2 bases, with 4 bases of the junction left unmatched. CDR1 and CDR2 (germline): WNHNN, SYGVQD (reference sequence). The CDR3 sequence: CASSGGTSGTYNEQFF. The CDR3 DNA follows: TGCGCCAGCAGTGGTGGGACTAGCGGAACCTACAATGAGCAGTTCTTC.

This clonotype was seen at least ten times. The V and J genes are TRBV19 and TRBJ2-2, with TRBD2 as a possible D gene (6 bases). Germline V gene lookup returns CDR1 LNHDA and CDR2 SQIVND (reference sequence). The CDR3 has 14 amino acids. Between the trimmed V and J ends, which lost 8 bases and 4 bases, there was a span of 14 bases. The CDR3 sequence is CASSNPGLTGELFF. The CDR3 coding sequence is TGTGCCAGTTCGAACCCGGGACTCACCGGGGAGCTGTTTTTT. Full variable domain (missing parts from reference TRBV19 and TRBJ2-2): DGGITQSPKYLFRKEGQNVTLSCEQNLNHDAMYWYRQDPGQGLRLIYYSQIVNDFQKGDIAEGYSVSREKKESFPLTVTSAQKNPTAFYLCASSNPGLTGELFFGEGSRLTVL.

In its sample, this clonotype was seen many times. The CDR3 region is CSAGGGRKETQYF. The DNA for the CDR3 is TGCAGTGCTGGAGGGGGCAGAAAGGAGACCCAGTACTTC. The chain carries TRBV20-1 and TRBJ2-5; a weak D match, TRBD1 (7 bases). Germline V gene data show CDR1 as DFQATT and CDR2 as SNEGSKA (reference sequence). CDR3 length: 13 residues. V was clipped by 5 bases and J by 5 bases, with 15 bases between them.

This clonotype was seen only a few times. This rearrangement joins TRBV18 to TRBJ2-3; D call uncertain. The V gene lost 6 bases and the J gene lost 3 bases, with 4 bases spanning the gap. The CDR3 extends over 11 amino acids. Germline CDR1 is KGHSH and CDR2 is LQKENI. The CDR3 sequence is CASSKTDTQYF. DNA of the CDR3: TGTGCCAGCTCGAAAACAGATACGCAGTATTTT.

The chain carries TRBV12-3 or TRBV12-4 and TRBJ1-4; D might be TRBD1 (5 bases). The CDR3 sequence is 13 residues long. The ends were cut back, 10 bases at V and 7 bases at J, with 16 bases in the middle. CDR3 coding DNA: TGTGCCACCTCGGGGGGGTTGGGTGAAAAACTGTTTTTT. Translated, it gives CATSGGLGEKLFF.

The chain joins TRBV9 to TRBJ1-5; D is possibly TRBD1 (5 bases). V was shortened by 7 bases and J by 3 bases, with 11 bases between the two germline ends. The CDR3 length is 13 residues. Germline V gene lookup returns CDR1 SGDLS and CDR2 YYNGEE. The CDR3 region has the DNA TGTGCCAGCGGGGAAGGACACAATCAGCCCCAGCATTTT. Its protein product is CASGEGHNQPQHF.

This rearrangement joins TRBV6-1 to TRBJ1-1; D not certain. The CDR3 has 12 residues. V lost 7 bases and J lost 6, with 12 bases in between. The germline V gene encodes CDR1 MNHNS and CDR2 SASEGT. CDR3 bases: TGTGCCAGCAATCGGGGTGGGGCTGAAGCTTTCTTT. Translated, it gives CASNRGGAEAFF.

This clonotype was counted at least ten times. The chain carries TRBV3-1 and TRBJ2-5; a weak D match, TRBD1 (5 bases). The length of the CDR3 is 15 residues. V was trimmed by 4 bases and J by 1 base, leaving 13 bases between them. CDR1 and CDR2 (germline): LGHDT, YNNKEL (reference sequence). CDR3 nucleotides: TGTGCCAGCAGCCCCCACTTAGGGGTCCAAGAGACCCAGTACTTC. This gives the protein CASSPHLGVQETQYF.

V is TRBV7-9 and J is TRBJ1-6; 9 nucleotides align to TRBD1. The V gene's germline CDR1 is SEHNR and CDR2 FQNEAQ (reference sequence). Losses at the gene ends were 4 bases for V and 9 bases for J; bases not matched to a gene: 7. The CDR3 length is 15 residues. CDR3 DNA sequence: TGTGCCAGCAGCTCTTGGACAGGGGAGGTTTCACCCCTCCACTTT. It translates to CASSSWTGEVSPLHF.

The rearrangement joins TRBV2 to TRBJ2-3, with D possibly being TRBD1 or TRBD2 (5 bases each). V shed 11 bases and J shed 4 bases, with 22 bases lying between them. The CDR3 spans 15 residues. Germline V gene data show CDR1 as SNHLY and CDR2 as FYNNEI. The CDR3 spells CAAGPRDPKADTQYF. In DNA form, the CDR3 reads TGTGCCGCTGGCCCTCGGGACCCTAAAGCAGATACGCAGTATTTT. Together with reference TRBV2 and TRBJ2-3, the CDR3 gives the full variable domain: EPEVTQTPSHQVTQMGQEVILRCVPISNHLYFYWYRQILGQKVEFLVSFYNNEISEKSEIFDDQFSVERPDGSNFTLKIRSTKLEDSAMYFCAAGPRDPKADTQYFGPGTRLTVL.